Listed here is a single T cell receptor (beta chain). The source of the sample is a study of blood T cell repertoires in COVID-19. Repertoires were generated with immunoSEQ multiplex PCR, while TCRdb's copy carries only in-frame clones and drops some. This table has almost 500,000 clones, approximately 90% appearing once. The length of the CDR3 is 16 residues. Germline CDR1 and CDR2: SGHVS and FNYEAQ. The V and J ends lost 5 bases and 7 bases, in that order; junction bases with no gene match: 13. The rearrangement links TRBV7-6 to TRBJ1-4; TRBD1 aligns across 7 bases. This TCR was sampled from a woman aged 60-70 years who had recovered from COVID-19. Sequenced sample: PBMCs or T cells enriched from blood (not recorded which). CDR3 amino acids: CASSAGQMRESEKLFF. In DNA form, the CDR3 reads TGTGCCAGCAGCGCGGGACAGATGAGGGAGAGTGAAAAACTGTTTTTT.